This T cell receptor beta chain was profiled in a study of CD8 T cells in Susac syndrome. The CDR3 has 16 residues. Germline-derived CDR1 and CDR2 are MNHNS and SASEGT. With V trimmed by 6 bases and J by 4 bases, 6 bases remained unmatched. Random hexamers served to reverse transcribe roughly 0.5 to 1 ug RNA. TCRdb used MiXCR to reprocess the immunoSEQ multiplex PCR reads, holding one entry per CDR3 protein. The sample shows 150,000 to 200,000 distinct CDR3 sequences, around 95% of them seen only once. The rearrangement joins TRBV6-1 to TRBJ2-7; 16 bases align to TRBD2. This receptor was identified in a human donor in good health. The sample consisted of CD4+ T cells from PBMCs. The CDR3 is CASRSPGLAGGYEQYF. The CDR3, as DNA: TGTGCCAGCAGATCGCCGGGACTAGCGGGGGGGTACGAGCAGTACTTC.